The clone carrying this TCR beta chain was seen a handful of times. Its target is not known. Each CDR3 protein gets one entry after TCRdb re-called the 5' RACE reads with MiXCR. The sample contains more than 100,000 distinct CDR3 sequences, over 15% of which appear only once. The record originates from a study of T-cell memory formation after mild COVID-19. Study-wide points: Clones contracting day 15 to 85 were balanced CD4/CD8; later expanders leaned CD4+. Whether day 37 second-wave clones are SARS-CoV-2-specific was not confirmed. Some clones that responded were present in memory (sampled pre-infection), which suggests cross-reactive memory joined.

The receptor was isolated from a man between 18 and 29 years old who had mild COVID-19 (a few samples of this study predate the infection). Cell type and time point are not known. Source material: PBMCs or a T cell subset sorted from them (not recorded which).

The DNA of the CDR3 is TGTGCCAGCAGTTTTGGGGACAGGGGACTTGGCTACACCTTC. Its protein is CASSFGDRGLGYTF. The chain is built from TRBV12-3 or TRBV12-4 and TRBJ1-2; 10 bases align to TRBD1. V dropped 3 bases and J dropped 7; count of bases not matched to a gene: 5. The CDR3 sequence is 14 residues long.